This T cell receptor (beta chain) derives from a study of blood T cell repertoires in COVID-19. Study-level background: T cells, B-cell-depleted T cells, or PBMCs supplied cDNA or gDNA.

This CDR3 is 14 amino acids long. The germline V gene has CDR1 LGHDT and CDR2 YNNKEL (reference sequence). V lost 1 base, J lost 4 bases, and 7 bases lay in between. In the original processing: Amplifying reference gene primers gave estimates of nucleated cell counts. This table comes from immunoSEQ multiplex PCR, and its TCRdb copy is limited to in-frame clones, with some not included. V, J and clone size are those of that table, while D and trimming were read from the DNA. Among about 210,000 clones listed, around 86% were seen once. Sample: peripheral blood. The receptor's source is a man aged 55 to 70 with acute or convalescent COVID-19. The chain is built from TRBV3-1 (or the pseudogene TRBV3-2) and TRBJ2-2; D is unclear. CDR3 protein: CASSQVGGTGELFF. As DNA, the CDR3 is TGTGCCAGCAGCCAAGTAGGCGGCACCGGGGAGCTGTTTTTT.